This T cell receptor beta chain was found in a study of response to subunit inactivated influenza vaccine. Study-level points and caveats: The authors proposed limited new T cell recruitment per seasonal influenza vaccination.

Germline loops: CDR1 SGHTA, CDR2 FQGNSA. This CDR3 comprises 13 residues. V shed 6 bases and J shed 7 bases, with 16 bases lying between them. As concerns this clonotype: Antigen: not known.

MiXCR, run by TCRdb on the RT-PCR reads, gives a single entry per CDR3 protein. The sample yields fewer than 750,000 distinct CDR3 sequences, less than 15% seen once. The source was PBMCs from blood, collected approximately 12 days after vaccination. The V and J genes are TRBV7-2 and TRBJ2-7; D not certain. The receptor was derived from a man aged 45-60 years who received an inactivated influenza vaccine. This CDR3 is CASRGSAMGEQYF. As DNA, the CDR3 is TGTGCCAGCAGGGGGTCGGCGATGGGAGAGCAGTACTTC.